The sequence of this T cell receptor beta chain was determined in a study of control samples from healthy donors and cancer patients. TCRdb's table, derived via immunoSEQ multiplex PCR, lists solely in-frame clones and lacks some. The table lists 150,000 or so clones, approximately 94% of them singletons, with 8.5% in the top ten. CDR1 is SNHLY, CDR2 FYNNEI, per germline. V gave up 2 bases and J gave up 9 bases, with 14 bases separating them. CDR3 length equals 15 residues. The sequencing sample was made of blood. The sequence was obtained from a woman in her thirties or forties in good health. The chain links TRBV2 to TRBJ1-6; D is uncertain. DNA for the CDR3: TGTGCCAGCAGTGAAAGAGTGCAGGCTGGTTCACCCCTCCACTTT. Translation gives CASSERVQAGSPLHF.